One sample yielded the 18 T cell receptor beta chains listed below, sequenced in a study of cytomegalovirus exposure and HLA in healthy donors. PCR involved 60 Vbeta and 13 Jbeta primers. Some clones are missing from TCRdb's copy, which holds only in-frame ones; the method was immunoSEQ multiplex PCR. The sample includes about 130,000 clones, around three quarters of them seen just once. The sequenced material came from PBMCs. These receptors originate from a female donor in good health and CMV-seronegative.

The chain uses TRBV4-2 and TRBJ2-7; 7 positions agree with TRBD2. Unmatched junction bases numbered 8, after V lost 1 base and J lost 5 bases. Germline CDR1 is LGHNA and CDR2 is YNFKEQ. The length of the CDR3 is 15 residues. DNA for the CDR3: TGTGCCAGCAGCCAAGGAGGCGGGAGAGTGAACGAGCAGTACTTC. Translated, it gives CASSQGGGRVNEQYF.

This clone was seen only a few times. The V and J genes are TRBV6-1 and TRBJ2-1; 14 nucleotides match TRBD2. The CDR3 contains 15 residues. Losses at the gene ends were 4 bases for V and 6 bases for J; bases not matched to a gene: 2. The germline CDR1 and CDR2 sequences are MNHNS and SASEGT. CDR3 amino acids: CASSVGTSGSNEQFF. CDR3 nucleotides: TGTGCCAGCAGTGTTGGGACTAGCGGGAGCAATGAGCAGTTCTTC.

V gene TRBV11-2 combines with J gene TRBJ1-2; D unclear. Germline V gene data show CDR1 as SGHAT and CDR2 as FQNNGV. The CDR3 runs 14 residues. The V end lost 7 bases, the J end lost 3 bases, and 15 bases lay between the germline ends. DNA for the CDR3: TGTGCCAGCAACCCCGTAGGTAGCGACTATGGCTACACCTTC. It yields the protein CASNPVGSDYGYTF.

DNA for the CDR3: TGTGCCAGCAGCTTAGTCGGGGCCGGGGAGCTGTTTTTT. Protein: CASSLVGAGELFF. The chain carries TRBV11-2 and TRBJ2-2, with D tentatively TRBD2 (5 bases). Trimming removed 1 base from V and 6 bases from J, with 6 bases in between. The germline V gene has CDR1 SGHAT and CDR2 FQNNGV. CDR3 length: 13 amino acids.

This clone occurred a few times. The V and J genes are TRBV11-3 and TRBJ2-3; D unclear. The length of the CDR3 is 15 residues. V shed 5 bases and J shed 0 bases, with 12 bases lying between them. CDR1 is SGHNT, CDR2 YENEEA, per germline. The CDR3 loop reads CASSPPGASTDTQYF. CDR3 coding DNA: TGTGCCAGCAGCCCACCAGGCGCTAGCACAGATACGCAGTATTTT.

CDR3 amino acids: CASSQTSGRAYEQYF. The CDR3 DNA reads TGTGCCAGCAGTCAAACTAGCGGGAGGGCCTACGAGCAGTACTTC. The gene calls are TRBV27 and TRBJ2-7; 13 positions agree with TRBD2. From germline, CDR1 is MNHEY and CDR2 SMNVEV (reference sequence). This CDR3 spans 15 amino acids. After removal of 5 bases from V and 2 bases from J, the junction contained 3 bases not matched to a gene.

This rearrangement joins TRBV9 to TRBJ2-5; D is possibly TRBD2 (6 bases). V was clipped by 3 bases and J by 1 base, with 10 bases between them. The CDR3 has 14 amino acids. Germline V gene sequence: CDR1 SGDLS, CDR2 YYNGEE. The DNA of the CDR3 is TGTGCCAGCAGCGCCCCCGGGGGCCAAGAGACCCAGTACTTC. Protein product: CASSAPGGQETQYF.

V is TRBV6-1 and J is TRBJ2-3, with TRBD2 matching 8 bases. The CDR3 has 18 amino acids. V lost 4 bases and J lost 4; bases outside the gene matches: 16. Germline V gives CDR1 MNHNS, CDR2 SASEGT. The CDR3 DNA is TGTGCCAGCAGTGCTCGCGGGGGGCGCCCCCCCACAGCAGATACGCAGTATTTT. This encodes CASSARGGRPPTADTQYF.

Regarding this clone: An end of the junction does not agree with germline; a read error may underlie this. The chain carries TRBV7-9 and TRBJ2-7, with TRBD2 matching over 7 bases. Germline loops: CDR1 SEHNR, CDR2 FQNEAQ (reference sequence). The CDR3 has 15 residues. This CDR3 reads CSSSPKERLASEQYF. CDR3 sequence (DNA): TGTTCCAGCAGCCCTAAAGAGCGACTAGCATCAGAGCAGTACTTC.

The gene calls are TRBV10-3 and TRBJ1-1; tentative D call: TRBD1 (5 bases). CDR1 and CDR2 (germline): ENHRY, SYGVKD. The CDR3 is made up of 13 amino acids. Trimming pared 6 bases from V and 1 base from J, leaving 9 bases between. CDR3 amino acids: CAIRGGRNTEAFF. DNA for the CDR3: TGTGCCATCAGGGGGGGGAGGAACACTGAAGCTTTCTTT.

The J gene is TRBJ2-7, the V gene TRBV6-1, with 10 bases lining up with TRBD2. Germline-derived CDR1 and CDR2 are MNHNS and SASEGT. CDR3 length equals 15 residues. Unmatched junction bases numbered 8, after V lost 7 bases and J lost 2 bases. The CDR3 nucleotides are TGTGCCAGCATGCTAGCGGGGGATCCTACCTACGAGCAGTACTTC. This encodes CASMLAGDPTYEQYF.

Comments on this clone: One junction end disagrees with the germline gene, perhaps due to a read error. The chain is built from TRBV4-1 and TRBJ2-4; 11 nucleotides agree with TRBD2. The CDR3 has 17 residues. In germline, CDR1 is MGHRA, CDR2 YSYEKL. The CDR3 region is CTSSQSTSTSGRNIQYF. The DNA of the CDR3 is TGCACCAGCAGCCAAAGTACGAGTACTAGCGGGAGAAACATTCAGTACTTC.

The rearrangement joins TRBV4-2 to TRBJ2-3; 10 bases map to TRBD2. J was trimmed by 10 bases and V by 0 bases; bases with no gene match: 4. The CDR3 has 14 amino acids. CDR1 and CDR2 from the germline V gene are LGHNA and YNFKEQ. The CDR3 is CASSQEAGGLPQYF. The CDR3 DNA follows: TGTGCCAGCAGCCAAGAAGCGGGAGGGTTACCGCAGTATTTT.

This clone was seen a single time. The genes are TRBV2 and TRBJ2-3, with D perhaps TRBD2 (6 bases). The germline V and J ends were trimmed by 6 bases and 8 bases, with 9 bases remaining between them. This CDR3 region has 11 residues. The germline gives CDR1 SNHLY, CDR2 FYNNEI. Written as DNA, the CDR3 is TGTGCCAGCAGGGCAGCGGGTACGCAGTATTTT. This gives the protein CASRAAGTQYF.

The V gene is TRBV6-1, the J gene TRBJ2-4, with a possible D match to TRBD1 (6 bases). The length of the CDR3 is 15 residues. Germline CDR1 MNHNS, CDR2 SASEGT. Trimming cost V 2 bases and J 3 bases, with 11 bases left between them. CDR3 in amino acids: CASSEIGGGKNIQYF. CDR3 coding DNA: TGTGCCAGCAGTGAAATAGGGGGTGGCAAAAACATTCAGTACTTC.

The chain recombines TRBV2 with TRBJ2-1, with D possibly being TRBD2 (6 bases). The V end was cut by 6 bases, the J end by 5 bases, with 14 bases between. CDR1 is SNHLY, CDR2 FYNNEI, per germline. The CDR3 spans 14 residues. The CDR3 coding sequence is TGTGCCAGCAGCCGGCAGCGGACTAACAATGAGCAGTTCTTC. Translating it yields CASSRQRTNNEQFF.

This clone has a handful of counts. This chain links TRBV6-1 with TRBJ1-6; 7 nucleotides line up with TRBD1. V was pared by 6 bases and J by 5 bases, with 4 bases of the junction left unmatched. From germline, CDR1 is MNHNS and CDR2 SASEGT. The CDR3 loop spans 14 amino acids. DNA of the CDR3: TGTGCCAGCAGCCCTACAGGGGATAATTCACCCCTCCACTTT. It codes for CASSPTGDNSPLHF.

A few counts support this clone. The chain carries TRBV5-1 and TRBJ2-2; 7 nucleotides agree with TRBD1. From germline, CDR1 is SGHRS and CDR2 YFSETQ. Unmatched junction bases numbered 8, after V lost 6 bases and J lost 3 bases. This CDR3 region has 15 residues. The chain's CDR3 is CASTDPQGHTGELFF. DNA for the CDR3: TGCGCCAGCACGGACCCACAGGGGCACACCGGGGAGCTGTTTTTT. Full variable domain (remainder filled in from reference TRBV5-1 and TRBJ2-2): KAGVTQTPRYLIKTRGQQVTLSCSPISGHRSVSWYQQTPGQGLQFLFEYFSETQRNKGNFPGRFSGRQFSNSRSEMNVSTLELGDSALYLCASTDPQGHTGELFFGEGSRLTVL.